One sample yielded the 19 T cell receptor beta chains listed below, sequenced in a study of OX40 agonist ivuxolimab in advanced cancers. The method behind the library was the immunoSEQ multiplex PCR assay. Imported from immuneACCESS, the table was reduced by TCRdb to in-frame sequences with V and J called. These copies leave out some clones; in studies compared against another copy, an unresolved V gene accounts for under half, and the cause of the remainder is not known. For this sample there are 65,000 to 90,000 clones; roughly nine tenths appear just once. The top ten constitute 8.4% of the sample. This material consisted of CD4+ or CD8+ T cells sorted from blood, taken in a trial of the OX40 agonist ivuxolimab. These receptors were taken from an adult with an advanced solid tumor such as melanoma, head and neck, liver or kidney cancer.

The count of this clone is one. The DNA for the CDR3 is TGTGCCAGCAGCGACTCCTATAATTCACCCCTCCACTTT. Protein product: CASSDSYNSPLHF. This chain links TRBV7-8 with TRBJ1-6; D is unclear. The CDR3 loop spans 13 amino acids. The V gene lost 5 bases and the J gene lost 0 bases, with 2 bases spanning the gap. From germline, CDR1 is SGHVS and CDR2 FQNEAQ.

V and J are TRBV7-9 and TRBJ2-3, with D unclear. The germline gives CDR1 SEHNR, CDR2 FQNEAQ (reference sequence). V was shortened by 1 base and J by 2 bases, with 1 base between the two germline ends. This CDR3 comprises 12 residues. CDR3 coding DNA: TGTGCCAGCAGCTTAGACACAGATACGCAGTATTTT. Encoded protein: CASSLDTDTQYF.

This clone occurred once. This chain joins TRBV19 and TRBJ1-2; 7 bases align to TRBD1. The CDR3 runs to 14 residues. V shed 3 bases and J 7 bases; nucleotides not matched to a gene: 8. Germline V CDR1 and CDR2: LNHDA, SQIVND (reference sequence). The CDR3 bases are TGTGCCAGTAGTATTGGTCAGGGGGAGATTGGCTACACCTTC. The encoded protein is CASSIGQGEIGYTF.

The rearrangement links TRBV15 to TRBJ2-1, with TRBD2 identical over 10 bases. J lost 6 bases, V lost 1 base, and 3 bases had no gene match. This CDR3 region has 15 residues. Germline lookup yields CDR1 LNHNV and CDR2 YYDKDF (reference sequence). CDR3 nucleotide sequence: TGTGCCACCAGCAGAGGGCGGACTAGCGGCAATGAGCAGTTCTTC. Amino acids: CATSRGRTSGNEQFF.

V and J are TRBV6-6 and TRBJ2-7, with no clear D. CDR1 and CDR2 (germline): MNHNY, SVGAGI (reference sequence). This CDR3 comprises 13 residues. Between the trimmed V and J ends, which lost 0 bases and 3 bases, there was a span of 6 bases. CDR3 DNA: TGTGCCAGCAGTTACTCGATTAGCTACGAGCAGTACTTC. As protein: CASSYSISYEQYF.

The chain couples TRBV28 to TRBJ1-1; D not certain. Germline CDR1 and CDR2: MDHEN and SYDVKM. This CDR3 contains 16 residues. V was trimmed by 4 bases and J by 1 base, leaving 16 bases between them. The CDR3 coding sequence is TGTGCCAGCAGTTATCGGGTAGGGTTCGGGAACACTGAAGCTTTCTTT. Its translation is CASSYRVGFGNTEAFF.

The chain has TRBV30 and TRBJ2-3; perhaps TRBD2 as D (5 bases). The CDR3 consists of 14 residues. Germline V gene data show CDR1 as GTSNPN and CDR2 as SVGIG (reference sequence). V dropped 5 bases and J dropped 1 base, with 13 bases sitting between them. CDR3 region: CAWDIGGRTDTQYF. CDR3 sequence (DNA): TGTGCCTGGGATATTGGAGGACGCACAGATACGCAGTATTTT.

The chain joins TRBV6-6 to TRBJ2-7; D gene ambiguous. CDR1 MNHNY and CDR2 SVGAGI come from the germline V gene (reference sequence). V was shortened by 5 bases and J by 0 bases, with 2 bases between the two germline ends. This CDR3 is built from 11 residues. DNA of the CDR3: TGTGCCAGCAGTACCTCCTACGAGCAGTACGTC. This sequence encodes CASSTSYEQYV.

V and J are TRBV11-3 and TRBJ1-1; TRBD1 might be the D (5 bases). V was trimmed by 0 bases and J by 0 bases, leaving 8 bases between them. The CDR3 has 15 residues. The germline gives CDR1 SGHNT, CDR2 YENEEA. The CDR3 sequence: CASSLEHRMNTEAFF. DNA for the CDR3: TGTGCCAGCAGCTTAGAGCACAGGATGAACACTGAAGCTTTCTTT.

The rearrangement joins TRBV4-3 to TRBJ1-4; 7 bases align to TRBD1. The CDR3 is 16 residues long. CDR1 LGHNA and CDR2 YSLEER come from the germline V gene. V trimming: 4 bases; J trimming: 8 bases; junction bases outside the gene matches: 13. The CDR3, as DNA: TGCGCCAGCAGCCGGAGATACAGGGGCGAAGAAGAAAAACTGTTTTTT. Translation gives CASSRRYRGEEEKLFF.

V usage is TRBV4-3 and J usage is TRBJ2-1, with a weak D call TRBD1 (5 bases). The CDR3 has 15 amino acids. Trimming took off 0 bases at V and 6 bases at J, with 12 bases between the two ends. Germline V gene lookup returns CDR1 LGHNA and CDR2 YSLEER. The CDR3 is CASSQEGLSTNEQFF. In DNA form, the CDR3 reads TGCGCCAGCAGCCAAGAGGGGCTCAGTACCAATGAGCAGTTCTTC.

The CDR3 here is CAWDRGRTNYGYTF. As DNA, the CDR3 is TGTGCCTGGGACAGGGGCCGAACTAACTATGGCTACACCTTC. The chain links TRBV30 to TRBJ1-2; 8 positions agree with TRBD1. Germline assignment: CDR1 GTSNPN and CDR2 SVGIG (reference sequence). V dropped 5 bases and J dropped 0; count of bases not matched to a gene: 5. This CDR3 comprises 14 residues.

The CDR3 loop reads CASSIDFSPQHF. The DNA for the CDR3 is TGTGCCAGTAGTATAGATTTCTCGCCCCAGCATTTT. The chain uses TRBV19 and TRBJ1-5; D not certain. This CDR3 contains 12 residues. The V gene lost 0 bases and the J gene lost 9 bases, with 6 bases spanning the gap. Germline CDR1 and CDR2: LNHDA and SQIVND (reference sequence).

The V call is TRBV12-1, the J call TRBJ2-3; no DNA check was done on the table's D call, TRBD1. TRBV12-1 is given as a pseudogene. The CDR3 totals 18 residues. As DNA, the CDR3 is TGTGCCAGCAGCTTTGAGGACAGGGATTCTGTTCAAACAGATACGCAGTATTTT. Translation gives CASSFEDRDSVQTDTQYF.

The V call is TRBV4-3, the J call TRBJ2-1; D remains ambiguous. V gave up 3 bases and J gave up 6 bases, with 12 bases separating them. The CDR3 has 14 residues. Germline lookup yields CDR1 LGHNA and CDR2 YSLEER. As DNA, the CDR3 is TGCGCCAGCAGCCAGATTGAAGGAGTCAATGAGCAGTTCTTC. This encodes CASSQIEGVNEQFF.

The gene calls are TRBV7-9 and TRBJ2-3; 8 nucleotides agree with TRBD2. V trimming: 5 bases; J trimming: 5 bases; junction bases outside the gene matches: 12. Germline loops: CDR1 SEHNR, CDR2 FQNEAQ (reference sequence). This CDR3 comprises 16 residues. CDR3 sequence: CASSLLVAGGGDTQYF. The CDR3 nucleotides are TGTGCCAGCAGCCTCTTAGTGGCGGGGGGTGGAGATACGCAGTATTTT.

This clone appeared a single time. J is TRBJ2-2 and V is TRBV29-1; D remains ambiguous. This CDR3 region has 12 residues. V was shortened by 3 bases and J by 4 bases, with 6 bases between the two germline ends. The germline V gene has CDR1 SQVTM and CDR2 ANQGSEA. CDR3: CSVDISTGELFF. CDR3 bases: TGCAGCGTTGATATCAGCACCGGGGAGCTGTTTTTT.

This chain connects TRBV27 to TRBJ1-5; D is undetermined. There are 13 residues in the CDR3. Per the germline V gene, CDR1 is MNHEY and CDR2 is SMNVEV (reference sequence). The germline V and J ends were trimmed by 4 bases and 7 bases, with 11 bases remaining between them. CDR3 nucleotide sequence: TGTGCCAGCAGTTCTCATCTAAGGCAGCCCCAGCATTTT. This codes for CASSSHLRQPQHF.

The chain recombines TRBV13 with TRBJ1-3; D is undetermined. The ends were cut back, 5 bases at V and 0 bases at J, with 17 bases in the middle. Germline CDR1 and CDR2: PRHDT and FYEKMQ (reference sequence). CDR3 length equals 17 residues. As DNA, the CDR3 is TGTGCCAGCAGCCCCCTCATGGCCTCTTACTCTGGAAACACCATATATTTT. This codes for CASSPLMASYSGNTIYF.